This is a list of T cell receptor beta chains from one sample in a study of cytomegalovirus exposure and HLA in healthy donors. The table came from immunoSEQ multiplex PCR; TCRdb's copy has only in-frame clones and leaves some out. The sample records some 110,000 clones, 69% being singletons. Sequencing input: PBMCs. The receptors were gathered from a man between 25 and 39 years old in good health and CMV-seronegative. CDR3s leave out the opening cysteine and the closing phenylalanine or tryptophan.

>TRBJ1-2|TRBV2
ASSEQDRGYGYT
>TRBJ2-7|TRBV18
ASSRDSSYEQY
>TRBJ2-5|TRBV18
ASSRVAEETQY
>TRBJ2-3|TRBV6-1
ASSVGLAGIWDTQY
>TRBJ1-5|TRBV19
ASSIVAGGNQPQH
>TRBJ1-5|TRBV6-1
ASSQRLTDQPQH
>TRBJ2-1|TRBV7-3
ASSPITYGEDNNEQF
>TRBJ2-2|TRBV5-4
ASSLAVGAAPAGELF
>TRBJ2-3|TRBV7-3
ASSLNPLTGRASTDTQY
>TRBJ2-5|TRBV27
ASADRVYQETQY
>TRBJ1-1|TRBV6-6
ASSSRQAQNTEAF
>TRBJ2-1|TRBV30
AWSVWGGPSYNEQF
>TRBJ2-5|TRBV5-1
ASSFQSRVRGETQY
>TRBJ1-2|TRBV27
ASSIGRVVYGYT
>TRBJ2-7|TRBV27
ASSPINPYEQY
>TRBJ2-1|TRBV6-6
ASSTGWGGGPGEQF
>TRBJ2-5|TRBV5-5
ASSGGAVGETQY
>TRBJ1-3|TRBV2
ASSTFGQGGGNTIY
>TRBJ1-4|TRBV4-3
ASSQAGARANEKLF
>TRBJ2-1|TRBV2
ASSAGLAGTGDEQF
>TRBJ2-1|TRBV7-6
ASSLGGGRALNEQF
>TRBJ1-1|TRBV4-2
ASSQDLVEAF
>TRBJ2-1|TRBV18
ASSPSSGHNEQF
>TRBJ1-1|TRBV28
ASSLEGLSFLGSLAF
>TRBJ2-1|TRBV29-1
SVYPGSYNEQF
>TRBJ2-1|TRBV5-4
ASSLLGLAGGPGYNEQF
>TRBJ2-4|TRBV4-3
ASSLGAEAKNIQY
>TRBJ2-7|TRBV19
ASSPRLAGPYEQY
>TRBJ2-5|TRBV7-2
ASSLVLRETQY
>TRBJ1-3|TRBV4-3
ASSQSMGQRSGNTIY
>TRBJ2-7|TRBV4-3
ASSQEWLTSGSYEQY
>TRBJ2-7|TRBV27
ASSLAPLSRYEQY
>TRBJ2-1|TRBV5-6
ASSLSLGLAGGNEQF
>TRBJ2-7|TRBV5-1
ASSLSSGRTHEQY
>TRBJ1-1|TRBV30
AWSLNRGMFEAF
>TRBJ1-1|TRBV5-1
ASSLQGNTEAF
>TRBJ1-2|TRBV11-2
ASSRGSHQNGYT
>TRBJ2-2|TRBV23-1
ASSQSWSSAGGELF
>TRBJ2-1|TRBV6-5
ASMLADSSYNEQF
>TRBJ2-7|TRBV5-6
ASSPRGTYEQY
>TRBJ2-2|TRBV2
ASSDTRAGELF
>TRBJ1-2|TRBV29-1
SAHGGGAEGYT